Below, 3 T cell receptor beta chains from the same sample are listed, as sequenced in a study of breast tumors, draining lymph nodes, adjacent tissues (dated by TCRdb to about 2016). The library was built by means of multiplex PCR. The sequencer listed for this sample is Illumina HiSeq 2000. The public reads were reprocessed in TCRdb via fastp at Q25 and MiXCR, keeping in-frame beta chains. Entries that share a CDR3 protein sequence are merged under the most common genes and DNA. The sample includes more than 250,000 distinct CDR3 sequences, with under 35% observed a single time. The ten largest clones capture roughly 1.2% of the sample. Lymph node samples were obtained from the axillary draining lymph nodes of breast cancer patients. Sequenced: axillary lymph node tissue. The receptors stem from a female donor with breast cancer. Some clones in this sample may be carry-over from other donors' samples.

This clonotype was counted at least ten times. The CDR3 nucleotides read TGTGCCAGCAGCCCGGGACTCGACTACAATGAGCAGTTCTTC. Translating it yields CASSPGLDYNEQFF. This chain connects TRBV12-3 or TRBV12-4 to TRBJ2-1, with D perhaps matching TRBD2 (6 bases). Deletions cut 6 bases from V and 3 bases from J, with 12 bases between. CDR3 length: 14 residues.

This clonotype was observed many times. The rearrangement links TRBV19 to TRBJ2-7; 7 positions agree with TRBD2. This CDR3 has 17 amino acids. V was clipped by 5 bases and J by 6 bases; unmatched bases: 19. The germline gives CDR1 LNHDA, CDR2 SQIVND (reference sequence). CDR3 sequence (DNA): TGTGCCAGTAGTTTTCCAGCCCGAGCGGGAAGCGGCGGCGAGCAGTACTTC. Encoded protein: CASSFPARAGSGGEQYF.

This clonotype was counted at least ten times. The V call is TRBV20-1, the J call TRBJ2-7, with 10 bases lining up with TRBD2. CDR3 length: 14 amino acids. Germline V gene lookup returns CDR1 DFQATT and CDR2 SNEGSKA (reference sequence). The junction had 7 bases not matched to a gene; V was cut back by 5 bases and J by 3 bases. CDR3: CSAALAGAYYEQYF. Written as DNA, the CDR3 is TGCAGTGCTGCCCTAGCGGGAGCTTACTACGAGCAGTACTTC.